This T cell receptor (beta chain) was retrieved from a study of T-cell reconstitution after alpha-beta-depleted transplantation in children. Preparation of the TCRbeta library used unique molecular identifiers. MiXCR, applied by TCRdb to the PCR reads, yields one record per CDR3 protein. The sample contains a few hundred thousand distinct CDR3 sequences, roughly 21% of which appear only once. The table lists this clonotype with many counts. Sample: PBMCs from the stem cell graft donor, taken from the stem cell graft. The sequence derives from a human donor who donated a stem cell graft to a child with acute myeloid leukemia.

Written as DNA, the CDR3 is TGCAGCGTTGCTGGGACAGCGAACACCGGGGAGCTGTTTTTT. It encodes CSVAGTANTGELFF. The J gene is TRBJ2-2, the V gene TRBV29-1; TRBD1 agrees at 7 bases. The CDR3 is made up of 14 amino acids. With V trimmed by 4 bases and J by 0 bases, 2 bases remained unmatched. CDR1 SQVTM and CDR2 ANQGSEA come from the germline V gene.